The 7 T cell receptor beta chains below were found in one sample sequenced in a study of cytomegalovirus exposure and HLA in healthy donors (dated by TCRdb to 2016 to 2017). The library relied on the immunoSEQ multiplex PCR assay. For the multiplex PCR, a mixture combining 60 forward primers for TCR Vbeta segments and 13 reverse primers for TCR Jbeta segments was used. What TCRdb holds here is the immuneACCESS table cut down to in-frame rearrangements. Part of the clones is not present; checked against another copy, under half of the missing clones reflect an unresolved V gene, and the others are unexplained. This sample holds some 130,000 clones; 70% to 80% were observed only once. Jointly, the top ten make up about 3% of the sample. The sequenced sample consisted of PBMCs. Receptor source: a human donor in good health.

On this clone: Additional DNA sequences in this sample encode the identical CDR3. Here the CDR3 reads CASSLEGVSYNEQFF. CDR3 coding DNA: TGCGCCAGCAGCTTGGAAGGGGTTTCCTACAATGAGCAGTTCTTC. The rearrangement joins TRBV5-1 to TRBJ2-1; possible D gene TRBD1, 5 bases. The germline gives CDR1 SGHRS, CDR2 YFSETQ. This CDR3 spans 15 amino acids. V shed 0 bases and J shed 1 base, with 8 bases lying between them.

The DNA of the CDR3 is TGTGCCAGCAGCTCGTCAAGGAGACAGGCGAATCCCTACGAGCAGTACTTC. Translation: CASSSSRRQANPYEQYF. This rearrangement joins TRBV5-5 to TRBJ2-7, with a tentative D call TRBD1 (6 bases). The CDR3 is 17 residues long. Germline assignment: CDR1 SGHKS and CDR2 YYEKEE (reference sequence). V lost 3 bases and J lost 2, with 21 bases in between.

This clone was detected once. The chain employs TRBV29-1 and TRBJ2-2; 7 bases match TRBD1. Germline values: CDR1 SQVTM, CDR2 ANQGSEA. The CDR3 length is 15 residues. V dropped 6 bases and J dropped 4; count of bases not matched to a gene: 11. DNA of the CDR3: TGCAGCGTGCAATTGACAGGGATGGGCACCGGGGAGCTGTTTTTT. Its translation: CSVQLTGMGTGELFF.

The chain is built from TRBV5-4 and TRBJ1-1; a weak D match, TRBD1 (6 bases). This CDR3 spans 15 amino acids. Germline CDR1 reads SGHNT; CDR2 reads YYREEE (reference sequence). The V end lost 0 bases, the J end lost 1 base, and 10 bases lay between the germline ends. The CDR3 DNA follows: TGTGCCAGCAGCTTGGGGGCAGGGGAGAACACTGAAGCTTTCTTT. It specifies CASSLGAGENTEAFF. Full variable domain (remainder filled in from reference TRBV5-4 and TRBJ1-1): ETGVTQSPTHLIKTRGQQVTLRCSSQSGHNTVSWYQQALGQGPQFIFQYYREEENGRGNFPPRFSGLQFPNYSSELNVNALELDDSALYLCASSLGAGENTEAFFGQGTRLTVV.

CDR3 in DNA: TGTGCCACCATCCCAGGGTTGGGCTATGGCTACACCTTC. As protein: CATIPGLGYGYTF. V and J are TRBV6-5 and TRBJ1-2; D is perhaps TRBD1 (5 bases). Germline V gene lookup returns CDR1 MNHEY and CDR2 SVGAGI. Deletions cut 10 bases from V and 4 bases from J, with 16 bases between. This CDR3 is 13 amino acids long.

Details on this clone: A read error may account for a junction end that differs from germline. V is TRBV6-8 and J is TRBJ2-7; TRBD1 aligns across 7 bases. CDR1 MNHGY and CDR2 SAAAGT come from the germline V gene. The CDR3 is 12 residues long. CDR3 DNA: TGTGCCAGCAGTTATAACAGGGGAGTCCAGCACTTC. Translated: CASSYNRGVQHF.

The chain combines TRBV19 with TRBJ1-5, with a weak D call TRBD1 (6 bases). This CDR3 region has 14 residues. V lost 3 bases and J lost 7, with 13 bases in between. CDR1 and CDR2 (germline): LNHDA, SQIVND (reference sequence). CDR3 residues: CASSIVGGLQPQHF. The CDR3 DNA reads as TGTGCCAGTAGTATTGTCGGGGGGCTACAGCCCCAGCATTTT.